A selection of T cell receptor beta chains follows, all from one sample in a study of cytomegalovirus exposure and HLA in healthy donors. TCRdb's copy holds only in-frame clones and misses some; the assay was immunoSEQ multiplex PCR. In the table there are about 110,000 clones, around 80% of which are singletons. Material: PBMCs. The receptors originated from a male donor in good health and CMV-seronegative. CDR3s include the opening cysteine and the closing phenylalanine or tryptophan. A D gene is named only where the DNA matches it firmly. Clone size is given for some rows only: seen once, a few or many times, or a class if the clone is expanded.

d_gene	v_gene	j_gene	abundance	CDR3aa	CDR3nt
-	TRBV9	TRBJ1-5	once	CASSVSGVQPQHF	TGTGCCAGCAGCGTATCGGGAGTCCAGCCCCAGCATTTT
-	TRBV7-9	TRBJ1-2	few	CASSLGSGNYGYTF	TGTGCCAGCAGCTTAGGGTCGGGGAACTATGGCTACACCTTC
-	TRBV28	TRBJ1-5	-	CASSKLNGQPQHF	TGTGCCAGCAGTAAACTTAACGGTCAGCCCCAGCATTTT
-	TRBV5-1	TRBJ2-2	once	CASSLVVGGELFF	TGCGCCAGCAGCTTGGTAGTCGGCGGGGAGCTGTTTTTT
TRBD2	TRBV27	TRBJ2-2	-	CASSLLGLAGGPTGELFF	TGTGCCAGCAGTTTACTGGGGCTAGCGGGAGGCCCCACCGGGGAGCTGTTTTTT
TRBD2	TRBV28	TRBJ2-7	-	CASSLAGDPSYEQYF	TGTGCCAGCAGTTTAGCGGGGGACCCCTCCTACGAGCAGTACTTC
-	TRBV10-3	TRBJ1-5	-	CAIGTGPSQPQHF	TGTGCCATCGGAACAGGCCCCTCTCAGCCCCAGCATTTT
-	TRBV6-5	TRBJ2-5	-	CASSSGPQETQYF	TGTGCCAGCAGTTCAGGGCCCCAAGAGACCCAGTACTTC
-	TRBV29-1	TRBJ2-6	many	CSVQVAGANVLTF	TGCAGCGTTCAGGTCGCTGGGGCCAACGTCCTGACTTTC
-	TRBV28	TRBJ2-7	few	CASSLFGDYEQYF	TGTGCCAGCAGTTTATTTGGAGACTACGAGCAGTACTTC
TRBD1	TRBV7-3	TRBJ1-2	-	CASSPGTAPNYGYTF	TGTGCCAGCAGCCCCGGGACAGCTCCTAACTATGGCTACACCTTC
TRBD1	TRBV28	TRBJ2-5	-	CASSLWAGGGETQYF	TGTGCCAGCAGTTTATGGGCAGGGGGTGGAGAGACCCAGTACTTC
TRBD1	TRBV5-1	TRBJ2-2	once	CASSSSGTGVGELFF	TGCGCCAGCAGCTCGTCCGGGACAGGGGTCGGGGAGCTGTTTTTT
TRBD2	TRBV19	TRBJ2-3	-	CASSKAAGAPDTQYF	TGTGCCAGTAGTAAGGCAGCGGGAGCCCCAGATACGCAGTATTTT
-	TRBV7-9	TRBJ2-2	-	CASRPQGAGELFF	TGTGCCAGCAGACCACAGGGTGCCGGGGAGCTGTTTTTT
-	TRBV4-3	TRBJ2-2	few	CASSRGFTKNTGELFF	TGCGCCAGCAGCCGCGGCTTTACCAAGAACACCGGGGAGCTGTTTTTT
-	TRBV12-2	TRBJ2-7	-	CASRPGPRREYF	TGTGCAAGTCGCCCTGGGCCCCGAAGAGAGTACTTC
TRBD1	TRBV9	TRBJ2-1	-	CASSPTGQGPYNEQFF	TGTGCCAGCAGCCCGACGGGACAGGGGCCCTACAATGAGCAGTTCTTC
TRBD2	TRBV5-1	TRBJ2-3	-	CASSMERGHRAGADTQYF	TGCGCCAGCAGCATGGAGAGAGGGCACCGAGCGGGAGCGGATACGCAGTATTTT
-	TRBV12-2	TRBJ2-7	-	CASRLAHGEQYF	TGTGCAAGTCGCTTAGCGCACGGGGAGCAGTACTTC
TRBD1	TRBV7-2	TRBJ1-1	once	CASSPVPGQGPEAFF	TGTGCCAGCAGCCCGGTCCCGGGACAGGGTCCTGAAGCTTTCTTT
TRBD1	TRBV7-9	TRBJ2-3	-	CASSAQGVTQYF	TGTGCCAGCAGCGCGCAGGGGGTTACGCAGTATTTT
-	TRBV14	TRBJ2-1	few	CASSQDERSPPFF	TGTGCCAGCAGCCAAGATGAGAGGAGCCCCCCGTTCTTC